The 3 T cell receptor beta chains given below trace back to one sample, sequenced in a study of early T cells in non-severe SARS-CoV-2 infection. TCRdb analysed the 5' RACE reads with MiXCR anew, one entry per CDR3 protein. The sample yields about 62,000 distinct CDR3 sequences, less than 10% seen once. The sequenced sample was whole blood. The receptors derive from an adult who was a healthcare worker with PCR-confirmed SARS-CoV-2 infection or an uninfected control (not recorded which).

The chain joins TRBV5-1 to TRBJ2-1; D is perhaps TRBD1 or TRBD2 (6 bases each). The CDR3 spans 17 residues. Looked up from germline, CDR1 is SGHRS and CDR2 is YFSETQ. V lost 0 bases and J 7 bases, leaving 20 bases between the germline ends. CDR3 DNA: TGCGCCAGCAGCTTGGCTACCCTTCGGGGGCAGGGGAATGAGCAGTTCTTC. Encoded protein: CASSLATLRGQGNEQFF.

This clonotype was observed a handful of times. The chain employs TRBV30 and TRBJ1-5; D might be TRBD1 (6 bases). The CDR3 has 14 amino acids. Trimming left V 2 bases short and J 4 bases short, with 12 bases between. Germline CDR1 and CDR2: GTSNPN and SVGIG (reference sequence). CDR3 amino acids: CAWSPRGGNQPQHF. In DNA, the CDR3 is TGTGCCTGGAGTCCCCGAGGGGGGAATCAGCCCCAGCATTTT. The whole variable domain, remainder taken from reference TRBV30 and TRBJ1-5, is SQTIHQWPATLVQPVGSPLSLECTVEGTSNPNLYWYRQAAGRGLQLLFYSVGIGQISSEVPQNLSASRPQDRQFILSSKKLLLSDSGFYLCAWSPRGGNQPQHFGDGTRLSIL.

This clonotype was seen more than once but under ten times. The chain is built from TRBV6-2 or TRBV6-3 and TRBJ1-3; 7 bases agree with TRBD1. Germline trimming cut 6 bases from V and 3 bases from J; bases unmatched to any gene: 5. CDR1 and CDR2 from the germline V gene are MNHEY and SVGEGT. There are 14 residues in the CDR3. The DNA for the CDR3 is TGTGCCAGCAGACCAACAGGGGTTGGAAACACCATATATTTT. This sequence encodes CASRPTGVGNTIYF.